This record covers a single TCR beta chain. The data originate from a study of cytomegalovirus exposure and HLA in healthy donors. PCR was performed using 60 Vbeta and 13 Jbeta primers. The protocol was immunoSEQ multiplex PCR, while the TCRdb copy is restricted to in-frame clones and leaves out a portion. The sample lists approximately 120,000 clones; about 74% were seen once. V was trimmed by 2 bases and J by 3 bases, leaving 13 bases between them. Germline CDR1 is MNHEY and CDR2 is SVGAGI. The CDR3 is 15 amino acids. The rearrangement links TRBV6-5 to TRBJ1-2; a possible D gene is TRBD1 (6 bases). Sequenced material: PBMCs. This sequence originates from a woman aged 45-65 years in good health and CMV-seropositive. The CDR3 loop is CASSYSTTGYYGYTF. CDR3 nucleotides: TGTGCCAGCAGTTACAGCACTACAGGGTACTATGGCTACACCTTC.